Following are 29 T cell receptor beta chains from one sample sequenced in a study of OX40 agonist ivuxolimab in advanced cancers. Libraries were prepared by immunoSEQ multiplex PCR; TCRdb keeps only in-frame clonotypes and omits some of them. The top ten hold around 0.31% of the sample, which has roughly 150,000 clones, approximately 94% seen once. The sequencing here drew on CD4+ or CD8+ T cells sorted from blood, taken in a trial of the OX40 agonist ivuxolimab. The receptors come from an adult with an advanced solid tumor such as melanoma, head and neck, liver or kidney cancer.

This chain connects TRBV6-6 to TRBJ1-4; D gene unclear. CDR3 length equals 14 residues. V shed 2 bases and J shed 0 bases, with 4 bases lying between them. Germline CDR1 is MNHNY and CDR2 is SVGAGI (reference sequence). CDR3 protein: CASSYRPTNEKLFF. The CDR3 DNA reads TGTGCCAGCAGTTACCGGCCAACTAATGAAAAACTGTTTTTT.

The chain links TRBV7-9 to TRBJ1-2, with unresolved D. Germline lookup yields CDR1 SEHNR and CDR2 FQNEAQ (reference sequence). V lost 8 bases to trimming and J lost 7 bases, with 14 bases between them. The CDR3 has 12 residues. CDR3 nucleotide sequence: TGTGCCAGCGCGGTAGGTCTTGCTGGCTACACCTTC. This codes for CASAVGLAGYTF.

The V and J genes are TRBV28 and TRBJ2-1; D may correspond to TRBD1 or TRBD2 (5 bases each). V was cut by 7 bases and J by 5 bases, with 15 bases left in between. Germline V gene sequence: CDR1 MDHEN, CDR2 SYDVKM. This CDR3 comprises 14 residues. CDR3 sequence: CASTGTTVDNEQFF. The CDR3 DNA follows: TGTGCCAGCACCGGGACGACGGTTGACAATGAGCAGTTCTTC.

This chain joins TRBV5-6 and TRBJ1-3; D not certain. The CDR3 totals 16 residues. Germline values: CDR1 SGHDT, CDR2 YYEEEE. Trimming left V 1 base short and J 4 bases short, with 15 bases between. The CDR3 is CASSLRQWVAGNTIYF. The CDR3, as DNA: TGTGCCAGCAGCTTGCGGCAGTGGGTGGCGGGAAACACCATATATTTT.

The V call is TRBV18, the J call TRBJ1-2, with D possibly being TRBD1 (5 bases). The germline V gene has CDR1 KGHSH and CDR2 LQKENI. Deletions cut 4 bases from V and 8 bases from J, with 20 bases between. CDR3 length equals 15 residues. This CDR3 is CASSLLPGQGEGYTF. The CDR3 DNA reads TGTGCCAGCTCACTTCTCCCGGGGCAGGGTGAAGGCTACACCTTC.

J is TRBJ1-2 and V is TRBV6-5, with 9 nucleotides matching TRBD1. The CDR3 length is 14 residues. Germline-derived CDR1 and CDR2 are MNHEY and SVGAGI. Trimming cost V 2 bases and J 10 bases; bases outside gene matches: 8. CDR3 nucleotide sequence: TGTGCCAGCAGTTACCCCGGGACAGGGTTCGTCTACACCTTC. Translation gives CASSYPGTGFVYTF.

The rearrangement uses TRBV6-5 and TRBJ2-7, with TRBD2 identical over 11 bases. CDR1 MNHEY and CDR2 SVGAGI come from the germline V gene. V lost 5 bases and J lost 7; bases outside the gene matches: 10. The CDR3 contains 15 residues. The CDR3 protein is CASSPLTSGKGEQYF. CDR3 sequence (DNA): TGTGCCAGCAGTCCCCTGACTAGCGGGAAAGGAGAGCAGTACTTC.

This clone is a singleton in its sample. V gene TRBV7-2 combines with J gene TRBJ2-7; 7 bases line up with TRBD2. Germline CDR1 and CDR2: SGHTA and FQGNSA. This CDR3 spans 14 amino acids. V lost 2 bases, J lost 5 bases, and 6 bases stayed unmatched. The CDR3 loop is CASSLRTRSHEQYF. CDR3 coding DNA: TGTGCCAGCAGCTTAAGGACTAGATCTCACGAGCAGTACTTC.

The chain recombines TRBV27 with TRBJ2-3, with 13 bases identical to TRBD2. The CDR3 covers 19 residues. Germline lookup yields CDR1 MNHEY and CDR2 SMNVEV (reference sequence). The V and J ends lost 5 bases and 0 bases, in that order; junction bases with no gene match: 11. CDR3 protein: CASSLLRTSGRSSTDTQYF. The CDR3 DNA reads TGTGCCAGCAGTCTTCTTCGGACTAGCGGGAGATCAAGCACAGATACGCAGTATTTT.

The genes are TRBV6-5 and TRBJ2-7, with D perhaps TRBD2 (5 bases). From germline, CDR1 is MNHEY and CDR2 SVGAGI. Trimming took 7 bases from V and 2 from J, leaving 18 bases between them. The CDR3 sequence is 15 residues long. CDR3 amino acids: CASMRDEGRTYEQYF. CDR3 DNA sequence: TGTGCCAGCATGCGCGATGAGGGCCGAACCTACGAGCAGTACTTC.

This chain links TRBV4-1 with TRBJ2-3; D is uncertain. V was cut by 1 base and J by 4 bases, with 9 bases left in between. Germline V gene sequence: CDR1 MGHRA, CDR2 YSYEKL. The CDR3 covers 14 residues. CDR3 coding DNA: TGCGCCAGCAGCCAAGTGCTCGTCCCAGATACGCAGTATTTT. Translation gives CASSQVLVPDTQYF.

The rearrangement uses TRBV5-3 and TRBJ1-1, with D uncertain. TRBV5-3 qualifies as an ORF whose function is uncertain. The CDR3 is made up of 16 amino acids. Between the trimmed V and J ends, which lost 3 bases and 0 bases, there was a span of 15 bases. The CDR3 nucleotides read TGTGCCAGAAGCTACGCCGGGAACCCCATGAACACTGAAGCTTTCTTT. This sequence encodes CARSYAGNPMNTEAFF.

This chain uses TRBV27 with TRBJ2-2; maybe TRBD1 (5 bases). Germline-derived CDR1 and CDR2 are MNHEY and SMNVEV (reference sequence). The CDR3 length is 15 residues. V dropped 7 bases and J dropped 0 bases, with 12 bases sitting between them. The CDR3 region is CASNPGRANTGELFF. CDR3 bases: TGTGCCAGCAATCCGGGCAGGGCGAACACCGGGGAGCTGTTTTTT.

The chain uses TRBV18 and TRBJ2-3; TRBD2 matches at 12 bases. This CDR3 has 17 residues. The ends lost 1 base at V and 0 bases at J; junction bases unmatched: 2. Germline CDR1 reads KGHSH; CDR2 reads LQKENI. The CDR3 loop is CASSPRTSGASTDTQYF. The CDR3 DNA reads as TGTGCCAGCTCACCACGGACTAGCGGGGCTAGCACAGATACGCAGTATTTT. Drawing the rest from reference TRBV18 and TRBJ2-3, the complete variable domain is NAGVMQNPRHLVRRRGQEARLRCSPMKGHSHVYWYRQLPEEGLKFMVYLQKENIIDESGMPKERFSAEFPKEGPSILRIQQVVRGDSAAYFCASSPRTSGASTDTQYFGPGTRLTVL.

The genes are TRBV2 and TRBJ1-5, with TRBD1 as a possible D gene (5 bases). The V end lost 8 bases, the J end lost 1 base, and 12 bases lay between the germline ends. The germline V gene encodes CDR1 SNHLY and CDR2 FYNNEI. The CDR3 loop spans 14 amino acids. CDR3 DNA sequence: TGTGCCAGCGAGCAGGGCGGCAGCAATCAGCCCCAGCATTTT. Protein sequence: CASEQGGSNQPQHF.

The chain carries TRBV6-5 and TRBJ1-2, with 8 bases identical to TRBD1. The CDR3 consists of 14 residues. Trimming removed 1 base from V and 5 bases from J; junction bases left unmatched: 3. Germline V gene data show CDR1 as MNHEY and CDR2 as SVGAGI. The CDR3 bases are TGTGCCAGCAGTTACTACGGACAGGGATATGGCTACACCTTC. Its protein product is CASSYYGQGYGYTF.

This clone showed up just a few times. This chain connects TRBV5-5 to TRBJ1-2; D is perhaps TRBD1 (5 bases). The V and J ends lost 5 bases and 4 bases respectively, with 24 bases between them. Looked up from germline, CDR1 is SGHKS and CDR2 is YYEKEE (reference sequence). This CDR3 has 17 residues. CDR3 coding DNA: TGTGCCAGCAGGCCCCCGGGGACGAAAGTGGCGAGCTATGGCTACACCTTC. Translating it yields CASRPPGTKVASYGYTF. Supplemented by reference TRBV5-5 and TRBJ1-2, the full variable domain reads DAGVTQSPTHLIKTRGQQVTLRCSPISGHKSVSWYQQVLGQGPQFIFQYYEKEERGRGNFPDRFSARQFPNYSSELNVNALLLGDSALYLCASRPPGTKVASYGYTFGSGTRLTVV.

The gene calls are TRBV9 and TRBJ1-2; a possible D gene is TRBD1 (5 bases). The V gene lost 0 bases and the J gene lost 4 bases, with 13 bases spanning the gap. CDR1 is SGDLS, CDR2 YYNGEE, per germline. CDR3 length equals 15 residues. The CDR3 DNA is TGTGCCAGCAGCGTAGACCTACAGGCCTTCTATGGCTACACCTTC. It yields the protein CASSVDLQAFYGYTF.

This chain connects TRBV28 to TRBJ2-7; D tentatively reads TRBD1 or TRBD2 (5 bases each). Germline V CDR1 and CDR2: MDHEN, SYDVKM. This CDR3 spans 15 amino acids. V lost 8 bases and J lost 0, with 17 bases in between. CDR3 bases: TGTGCCAGCTGGGGGACGGGACGAAGCTCCTACGAGCAGTACTTC. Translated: CASWGTGRSSYEQYF.

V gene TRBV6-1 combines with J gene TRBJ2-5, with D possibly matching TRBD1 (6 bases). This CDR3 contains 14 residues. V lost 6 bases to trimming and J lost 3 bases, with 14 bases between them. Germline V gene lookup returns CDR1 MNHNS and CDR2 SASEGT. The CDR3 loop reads CASRRPPGEETQYF. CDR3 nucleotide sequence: TGTGCCAGCAGACGCCCCCCAGGGGAAGAGACCCAGTACTTC.

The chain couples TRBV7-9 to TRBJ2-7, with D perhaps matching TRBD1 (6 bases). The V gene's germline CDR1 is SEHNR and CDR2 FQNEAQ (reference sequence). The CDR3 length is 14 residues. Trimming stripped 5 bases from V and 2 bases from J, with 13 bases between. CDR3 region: CASSLRTEPYEQYF. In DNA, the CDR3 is TGTGCCAGCAGCCTAAGGACAGAACCCTACGAGCAGTACTTC.

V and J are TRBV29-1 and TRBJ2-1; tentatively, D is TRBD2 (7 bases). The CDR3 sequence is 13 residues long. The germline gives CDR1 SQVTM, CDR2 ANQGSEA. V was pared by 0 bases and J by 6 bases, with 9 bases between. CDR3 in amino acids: CSVEDRGGNEQFF. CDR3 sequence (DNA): TGCAGCGTTGAAGATAGGGGGGGCAATGAGCAGTTCTTC.

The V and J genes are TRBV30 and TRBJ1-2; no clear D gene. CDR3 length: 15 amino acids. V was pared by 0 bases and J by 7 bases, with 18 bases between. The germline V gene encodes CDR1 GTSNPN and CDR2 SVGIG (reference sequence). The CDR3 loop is CAWSVDETVGIGYTF. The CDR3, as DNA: TGTGCCTGGAGTGTCGATGAAACAGTGGGAATTGGCTACACCTTC.

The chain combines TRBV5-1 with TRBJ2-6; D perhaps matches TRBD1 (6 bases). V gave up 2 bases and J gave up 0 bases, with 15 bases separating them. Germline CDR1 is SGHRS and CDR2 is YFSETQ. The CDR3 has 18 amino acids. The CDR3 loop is CASSFTGTSRSGANVLTF. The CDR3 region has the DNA TGCGCCAGCAGCTTTACCGGGACATCCCGCTCTGGGGCCAACGTCCTGACTTTC.

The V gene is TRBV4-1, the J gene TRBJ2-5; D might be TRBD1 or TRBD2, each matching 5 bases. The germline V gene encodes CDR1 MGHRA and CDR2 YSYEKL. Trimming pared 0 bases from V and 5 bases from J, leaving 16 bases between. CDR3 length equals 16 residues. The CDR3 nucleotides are TGCGCCAGCAGCCAAGAGTCCCCGGGACCGAGGGAGACCCAGTACTTC. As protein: CASSQESPGPRETQYF.

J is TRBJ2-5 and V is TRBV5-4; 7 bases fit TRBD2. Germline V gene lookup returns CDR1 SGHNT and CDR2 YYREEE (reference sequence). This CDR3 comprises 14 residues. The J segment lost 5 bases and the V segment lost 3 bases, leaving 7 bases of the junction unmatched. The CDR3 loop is CASSYPGLPETQYF. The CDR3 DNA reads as TGTGCCAGCAGCTACCCGGGACTACCGGAGACCCAGTACTTC.

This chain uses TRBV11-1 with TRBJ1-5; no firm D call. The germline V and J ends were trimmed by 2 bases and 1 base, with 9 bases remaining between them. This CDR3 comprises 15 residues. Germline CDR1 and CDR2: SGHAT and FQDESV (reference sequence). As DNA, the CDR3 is TGTGCCAGCAGCTTAAACCCGGGGAGCAATCAGCCCCAGCATTTT. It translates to CASSLNPGSNQPQHF.

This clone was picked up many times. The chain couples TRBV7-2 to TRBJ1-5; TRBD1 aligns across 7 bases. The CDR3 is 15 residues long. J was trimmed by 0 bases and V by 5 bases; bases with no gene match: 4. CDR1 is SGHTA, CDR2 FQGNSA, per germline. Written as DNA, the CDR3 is TGTGCCAGCAGCGGGGGACAGAATAGCAATCAGCCCCAGCATTTT. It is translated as CASSGGQNSNQPQHF.

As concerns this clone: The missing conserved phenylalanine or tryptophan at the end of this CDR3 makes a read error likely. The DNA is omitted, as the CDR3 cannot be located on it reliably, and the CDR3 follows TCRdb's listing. The chain's CDR3 is CASSCKDGTPP. V usage is TRBV5-8 and J usage is TRBJ1-2. Germline assignment: CDR1 SGHTS and CDR2 YDEGEE. Termini included, the CDR3 measures 11 amino acids.